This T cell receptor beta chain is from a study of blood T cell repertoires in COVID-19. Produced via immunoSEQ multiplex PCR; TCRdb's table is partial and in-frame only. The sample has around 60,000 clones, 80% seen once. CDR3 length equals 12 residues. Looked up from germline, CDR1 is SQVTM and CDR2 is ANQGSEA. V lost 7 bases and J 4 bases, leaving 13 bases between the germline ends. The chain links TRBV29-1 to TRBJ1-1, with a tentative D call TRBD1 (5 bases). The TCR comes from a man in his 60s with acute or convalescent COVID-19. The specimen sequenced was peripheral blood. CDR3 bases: TGCAGCGCAGCGCAGGGAATCACTGAAGCTTTCTTT. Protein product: CSAAQGITEAFF.